Below, 14 T cell receptor beta chains from the same sample are listed, as sequenced in a study of kidney transplant recipient with SARS-CoV-2 infection. MiXCR was run by TCRdb on the reads, yielding one entry per CDR3 protein. The repertoire holds 200,000 to 300,000 distinct CDR3 sequences, with 29% as singletons. The input for sequencing was a blood sample, taken at baseline and on approximately day 120 from a kidney transplant recipient. Receptors originate from a young adult male patient who had COVID-19 and was a kidney transplant recipient. The graft donor may account for some of the T cells.

This clonotype came up many times. This chain uses TRBV19 with TRBJ2-1, with a possible D match to TRBD2 (6 bases). The CDR3 covers 16 residues. The germline V gene encodes CDR1 LNHDA and CDR2 SQIVND (reference sequence). The V gene lost 1 base and the J gene lost 2 bases, with 12 bases spanning the gap. The CDR3 DNA reads as TGTGCCAGTAGTATAGGGGCGGAGGGCGCCTACAATGAGCAGTTCTTC. It codes for CASSIGAEGAYNEQFF.

Comments on this clonotype: This may arise from a read error, as a much more abundant clone is one base away. This chain joins TRBV5-1 and TRBJ1-6, with a tentative D call TRBD1 (6 bases). The germline V gene has CDR1 SGHRS and CDR2 YFSETQ. This CDR3 contains 16 residues. Trimming removed 2 bases at V and 3 bases at J, with 12 bases between. CDR3 protein: CASSLLQGCYNSPLHF. DNA of the CDR3: TGCGCCAGCAGCTTACTACAGGGTTGCTATAATTCACCCCTCCACTTT.

About this clonotype: This may be a read error: a much more frequent sequence differs by one nucleotide. This rearrangement joins TRBV27 to TRBJ2-2; D may match TRBD1 or TRBD2 (5 bases each). The CDR3 has 13 amino acids. Trimming shortened V by 10 bases and J by 2 bases, and 11 bases separated the two germline ends. Germline V lookup: CDR1 MNHEY, CDR2 SMNVEV (reference sequence). The CDR3 DNA sequence: TGTGCCATCCGGGGCAGTAACACCGGGGAGCTGTTTTTT. This gives the protein CAIRGSNTGELFF.

Ten or more counts support this clonotype. This chain connects TRBV20-1 to TRBJ1-2; D is unresolved. This CDR3 spans 16 amino acids. CDR1 is DFQATT and CDR2 is SNEGSKA in the germline V gene (reference sequence). The V gene lost 2 bases and the J gene lost 4 bases, with 20 bases spanning the gap. CDR3 amino acids: CSARHVLFRKTYGYTF. The CDR3, as DNA: TGCAGTGCTAGACATGTGCTGTTTCGAAAGACCTATGGCTACACCTTC.

To note about this clonotype: Mismatch with germline at one junction end may stem from a read error. The gene calls are TRBV6-5 and TRBJ2-3, with TRBD2 matching 10 bases. Germline CDR1 MNHEY, CDR2 SVGAGI. The CDR3 is 15 residues long. In nucleotides, the CDR3 is TGTGCCAGCAGTGGACTAGCGGATAGCACAGATACGAAGTATTTT. Its translation: CASSGLADSTDTKYF.

This clonotype was observed a handful of times. The J gene is TRBJ1-3, the V gene TRBV6-6, with D tentatively TRBD1 (5 bases). Per germline, CDR1 MNHNY and CDR2 SVGAGI (reference sequence). The V end lost 8 bases, the J end lost 0 bases, and 8 bases lay between the germline ends. The length of the CDR3 is 13 residues. The CDR3 nucleotides are TGTGCCAGCGGGGCAAACTCTGGAAACACCATATATTTT. Its translation is CASGANSGNTIYF.

Comment on this clonotype: A much larger clone lies one base from this, so it may be a read error. The CDR3: CASHLRGQETQYF. The DNA of the CDR3 is TGTGCCAGCCACCTCAGGGGGCAAGAGACCCAGTACTTC. The rearrangement uses TRBV3-1 and TRBJ2-7; TRBD1 agrees at 7 bases. The J call may be mistaken, given a closer DNA end match to TRBJ2-5. Germline lookup yields CDR1 LGHDT and CDR2 YNNKEL (reference sequence). The CDR3 runs to 13 residues.

As regards this clonotype: A much larger clone differs by one base, so this may be a read error. The chain recombines TRBV16 with TRBJ1-2; D remains ambiguous. Germline values: CDR1 KGHSY, CDR2 FQNENV. The CDR3 runs 17 residues. The DNA for the CDR3 is TGTGCCAGCAGCCAGTTGCTGGTCGTTAGAAAGACCTATGGCTACGCCTTC. Amino acids: CASSQLLVVRKTYGYAF.

This clonotype was counted many times. The chain joins TRBV28 to TRBJ2-2; perhaps D is TRBD1 or TRBD2 (5 bases each). The germline V and J ends were trimmed by 6 bases and 1 base, with 15 bases remaining between them. Looked up from germline, CDR1 is MDHEN and CDR2 is SYDVKM. This CDR3 is built from 16 residues. The CDR3 region is CASRPRGAGNTGELFF. The CDR3, as DNA: TGTGCCAGCAGGCCCCGAGGGGCGGGGAACACCGGGGAGCTGTTTTTT.

This clonotype was detected many times. The chain joins TRBV29-1 to TRBJ1-1; a possible D gene is TRBD1 (6 bases). In germline, CDR1 is SQVTM, CDR2 ANQGSEA. This CDR3 contains 14 residues. The ends were cut back, 1 base at V and 0 bases at J, with 9 bases in the middle. The DNA of the CDR3 is TGCAGCGTTGAAGGGCAGGGGATGAACACTGAAGCTTTCTTT. It yields the protein CSVEGQGMNTEAFF.

To note about this clonotype: Being one base from a much bigger clone, this may be a read error. This chain joins TRBV20-1 and TRBJ1-6; D perhaps matches TRBD1 (5 bases). Germline V gives CDR1 DFQATT, CDR2 SNEGSKA (reference sequence). Trimming took 0 bases from V and 10 from J, leaving 10 bases between them. The CDR3 extends over 13 amino acids. The CDR3 sequence: CSARDHGGSPLHF. The CDR3 DNA follows: TGCAGTGCTAGAGATCACGGGGGATCACCCCTCCACTTT.

Note on this clonotype: A much larger clone lies one base from this, so it may be a read error. This chain links TRBV27 with TRBJ2-7; weak D call: TRBD2 (5 bases). Germline CDR1 reads MNHEY; CDR2 reads SMNVEV (reference sequence). This CDR3 is 13 amino acids long. This chain's CDR3 is CAGSYTSAGEQYF. CDR3 DNA: TGTGCCGGCAGTTATACGAGCGCGGGCGAGCAGTACTTC.

This clonotype was observed many times. The junction shows a germline mismatch at one end, possibly a read error. This chain connects TRBV15 to TRBJ1-5; D is perhaps TRBD1 (6 bases). Germline V lookup: CDR1 LNHNV, CDR2 YYDKDF (reference sequence). This CDR3 has 17 amino acids. The chain's CDR3 is CATSGEGGAGSNQPQHF. For the CDR3, the DNA is TGTGCCACCAGCGGAGAGGGGGGGGCTGGGAGCAATCAGCCCCAGCATTTT.

In this sample, this clonotype turned up many times. The chain has TRBV4-1 and TRBJ2-7, with 8 bases matching TRBD2. Germline CDR1 reads MGHRA; CDR2 reads YSYEKL. This CDR3 is built from 15 residues. V dropped 0 bases and J dropped 1; count of bases not matched to a gene: 2. CDR3 nucleotide sequence: TGCGCCAGCAGCCAAGAAACTAGCGGATCCTACGAGCAGTACTTC. Encoded protein: CASSQETSGSYEQYF.